What follows are 25 T cell receptor beta chains derived from one specimen sequenced in a study of blood T cell repertoires in COVID-19. Data came from immunoSEQ multiplex PCR; TCRdb stores just in-frame clones and leaves some out. Here the sample spans around 310,000 clones, approximately 90% being singletons. The sample was peripheral blood. The source of these receptors is a woman aged 25-40 years with COVID-19, enrolled during active disease.

The chain employs TRBV19 and TRBJ1-5; D might be TRBD1 (5 bases). Between the trimmed V and J ends, which lost 5 bases and 3 bases, there was a span of 14 bases. This CDR3 has 15 amino acids. The germline gives CDR1 LNHDA, CDR2 SQIVND (reference sequence). CDR3 protein: CASSWGRAANQPQHF. For the CDR3, the DNA is TGTGCCAGTAGTTGGGGCAGGGCGGCCAATCAGCCCCAGCATTTT.

V and J are TRBV18 and TRBJ1-5, with TRBD1 matching 12 bases. The CDR3 is made up of 16 amino acids. The V segment lost 0 bases and the J segment 6 bases; nucleotides outside the gene matches: 3. Germline CDR1 reads KGHSH; CDR2 reads LQKENI. This CDR3 is CASSPPGQGAVQPQHF. The CDR3 coding sequence is TGTGCCAGCTCACCACCGGGACAGGGGGCTGTTCAGCCCCAGCATTTT.

For this clone: Within the sample, other DNA sequences also encode this same CDR3. The chain couples TRBV19 to TRBJ1-5; possible D gene TRBD1, 5 bases. The CDR3 has 13 residues. Trimming removed 3 bases from V and 5 bases from J, with 8 bases in between. Germline V lookup: CDR1 LNHDA, CDR2 SQIVND (reference sequence). For the CDR3, the DNA is TGTGCCAGTAGTATCCAGGGCGATCAGCCCCAGCATTTT. As protein: CASSIQGDQPQHF.

V gene TRBV4-1 combines with J gene TRBJ1-4; 7 bases are a match to TRBD1. Germline CDR1 is MGHRA and CDR2 is YSYEKL. Germline trimming cut 4 bases from V and 4 bases from J; bases unmatched to any gene: 9. The CDR3 consists of 16 residues. CDR3 coding DNA: TGCGCCAGCAGCCCCAGGGGGGTCTCGCGTAATGAAAAACTGTTTTTT. Its translation is CASSPRGVSRNEKLFF.

The chain has TRBV19 and TRBJ2-3; possibly TRBD2 for D (6 bases). The CDR3 has 18 amino acids. V lost 1 base and J lost 1, with 18 bases in between. Germline CDR1 reads LNHDA; CDR2 reads SQIVND (reference sequence). CDR3 sequence reads: CASSIGSADYPRTDTQYF. For the CDR3, the DNA is TGTGCCAGTAGTATAGGATCCGCGGACTACCCACGCACAGATACGCAGTATTTT.

On this clone itself: Other DNA sequences in the same sample also yield this CDR3. V usage is TRBV7-9 and J usage is TRBJ1-1, with D unresolved. The CDR3 runs to 13 residues. Germline assignment: CDR1 SEHNR and CDR2 FQNEAQ (reference sequence). Trimming removed 5 bases from V and 1 base from J, with 8 bases in between. The CDR3 region has the DNA TGTGCCAGCAGCCCCACGGGGAACACTGAAGCTTTCTTT. Its protein is CASSPTGNTEAFF.

The chain couples TRBV29-1 to TRBJ1-6, with 9 bases matching TRBD1. V was pared by 8 bases and J by 9 bases, with 8 bases of the junction left unmatched. The CDR3 is 13 amino acids. Germline loops: CDR1 SQVTM, CDR2 ANQGSEA. The DNA of the CDR3 is TGCAGCTATAGTACAGGGGGCGCTTCACCCCTCCACTTT. It codes for CSYSTGGASPLHF.

This clone appeared once. The chain links TRBV24-1 to TRBJ2-5; 10 bases agree with TRBD2. Looked up from germline, CDR1 is KGHDR and CDR2 is SFDVKD. This CDR3 spans 14 amino acids. Trimming removed 4 bases from V and 4 bases from J; junction bases left unmatched: 2. The CDR3, as DNA: TGTGCCACCAGTGACTCTAGCGGGAGAGAGACCCAGTACTTC. Translating gives CATSDSSGRETQYF.

In nucleotides, the CDR3 is TGTGCCAGCAGCCAAGATGCGGGAGGCTACACCTTC. Translating it yields CASSQDAGGYTF. The rearrangement joins TRBV3-1 (or the pseudogene TRBV3-2) to TRBJ1-2; no reliable D call. This CDR3 is built from 12 residues. The V end lost 0 bases, the J end lost 8 bases, and 7 bases lay between the germline ends. Germline CDR1 reads LGHDT; CDR2 reads YNNKEL (reference sequence).

The genes are TRBV19 and TRBJ1-1, with 8 bases lining up with TRBD1. J lost 5 bases, V lost 4 bases, and 9 bases had no gene match. The CDR3 covers 15 residues. Germline V gene data show CDR1 as LNHDA and CDR2 as SQIVND (reference sequence). In nucleotides, the CDR3 is TGTGCCAGTAGTACCCTGGACAGGGTTCGGACTGAAGCTTTCTTT. Translating it yields CASSTLDRVRTEAFF.

This clone showed up just once. V usage is TRBV6-2 or TRBV6-3 and J usage is TRBJ2-5, with 9 bases lining up with TRBD2. With V trimmed by 5 bases and J by 2 bases, 3 bases remained unmatched. There are 14 residues in the CDR3. Germline values: CDR1 MNHEY, CDR2 SVGEGT. CDR3 region: CASSRTSVQETQYF. Here the CDR3 DNA reads TGTGCCAGCAGTCGGACTAGCGTTCAAGAGACCCAGTACTTC.

The chain recombines TRBV12-3 or TRBV12-4 with TRBJ2-1, with D unclear. There are 12 residues in the CDR3. The germline V and J ends were trimmed by 5 bases and 8 bases, with 10 bases remaining between them. CDR3: CASSLGQYEQFF. Here the CDR3 DNA reads TGTGCCAGCAGTCTTGGGCAATATGAGCAGTTCTTC.

This chain connects TRBV25-1 to TRBJ2-1; 12 bases are a match to TRBD2. Germline CDR1 reads MGHDK; CDR2 reads SYGVNS. There are 15 residues in the CDR3. Trimming took 4 bases from V and 6 from J; bases not matched to a gene: 4. Here the CDR3 reads CASSALAGGPNEQFF. CDR3 coding DNA: TGTGCCAGCAGTGCCCTAGCGGGAGGGCCCAATGAGCAGTTCTTC.

V gene TRBV9 combines with J gene TRBJ1-2; 7 nucleotides match TRBD1. The CDR3 is made up of 14 amino acids. Germline V gene sequence: CDR1 SGDLS, CDR2 YYNGEE. V trimming: 4 bases; J trimming: 8 bases; junction bases outside the gene matches: 11. The CDR3 region has the DNA TGTGCCAGCAGCCTAGACAGGGACCTGGGGGGCTACACCTTC. Protein product: CASSLDRDLGGYTF.

The CDR3 region is CASSQAQASGLETQYF. As DNA, the CDR3 is TGCGCCAGCAGCCAAGCTCAAGCGTCCGGGTTAGAGACCCAGTACTTC. The chain has TRBV4-1 and TRBJ2-5; D not resolved. V lost 1 base and J 4 bases, leaving 16 bases between the germline ends. In germline, CDR1 is MGHRA, CDR2 YSYEKL. The CDR3 spans 16 residues.

In its sample, this clone was seen once. The same CDR3 also results from other DNA sequences found in this sample. The chain carries TRBV6-6 and TRBJ1-5; perhaps TRBD1 as D (5 bases). Germline V gene sequence: CDR1 MNHNY, CDR2 SVGAGI (reference sequence). Trimming cost V 2 bases and J 6 bases, with 11 bases left between them. This CDR3 is 14 amino acids long. The CDR3 bases are TGTGCCAGCAGTTACCTGAGCGGGGCTCAGCCCCAGCATTTT. It is translated as CASSYLSGAQPQHF.

The V gene is TRBV3-1 (or the pseudogene TRBV3-2), the J gene TRBJ1-4; D is unresolved. Looked up from germline, CDR1 is LGHDT and CDR2 is YNNKEL (reference sequence). V gave up 0 bases and J gave up 4 bases, with 12 bases separating them. This CDR3 has 16 amino acids. CDR3 in amino acids: CASSQDLRAHNEKLFF. In DNA, the CDR3 is TGTGCCAGCAGCCAAGATCTGAGGGCACATAATGAAAAACTGTTTTTT.

V and J are TRBV2 and TRBJ1-1, with a tentative D call TRBD1 (5 bases). This CDR3 is built from 14 residues. V lost 3 bases to trimming and J lost 0 bases, with 8 bases between them. Germline CDR1 SNHLY, CDR2 FYNNEI. CDR3 sequence reads: CASSEDTMNTEAFF. The CDR3 DNA follows: TGTGCCAGCAGTGAGGACACTATGAACACTGAAGCTTTCTTT. Drawing the rest from reference TRBV2 and TRBJ1-1, the complete variable domain is EPEVTQTPSHQVTQMGQEVILRCVPISNHLYFYWYRQILGQKVEFLVSFYNNEISEKSEIFDDQFSVERPDGSNFTLKIRSTKLEDSAMYFCASSEDTMNTEAFFGQGTRLTVV.

The rearrangement joins TRBV5-4 to TRBJ1-1; D perhaps matches TRBD1 (5 bases). Trimming removed 1 base at V and 5 bases at J, with 12 bases between. CDR3 length: 14 residues. The V gene's germline CDR1 is SGHNT and CDR2 YYREEE (reference sequence). The CDR3 DNA is TGTGCCAGCAGCTTGCGCGGGGGTCGGACTGAAGCTTTCTTT. It codes for CASSLRGGRTEAFF.

This clone was detected only a few times. The J gene is TRBJ1-2, the V gene TRBV29-1, with TRBD1 matching over 9 bases. V lost 3 bases and J lost 6; bases outside the gene matches: 5. CDR1 is SQVTM and CDR2 is ANQGSEA in the germline V gene. This CDR3 contains 13 residues. CDR3 residues: CSVEPGQGNGYTF. CDR3 coding DNA: TGCAGCGTTGAGCCGGGACAGGGAAATGGCTACACCTTC.

This clone is a singleton in its sample. The V gene is TRBV6-1, the J gene TRBJ2-7, with 10 bases matching TRBD1. V trimming: 4 bases; J trimming: 2 bases; junction bases outside the gene matches: 11. CDR3 length equals 17 residues. Germline values: CDR1 MNHNS, CDR2 SASEGT. The CDR3 spells CASSASGVTGGPYEQYF. The CDR3 nucleotides are TGTGCCAGCAGTGCTTCGGGGGTGACAGGGGGCCCCTACGAGCAGTACTTC.

CDR3 residues: CASSWGLASSGYEQYF. The DNA of the CDR3 is TGTGCCAGCAGCTGGGGACTCGCTAGCTCGGGCTACGAGCAGTACTTC. V is TRBV5-4 and J is TRBJ2-7; TRBD2 is a possible D gene (6 bases). This CDR3 contains 16 residues. Trimming pared 3 bases from V and 3 bases from J, leaving 19 bases between. In germline, CDR1 is SGHNT, CDR2 YYREEE (reference sequence).

The chain recombines TRBV3-1 (or the pseudogene TRBV3-2) with TRBJ1-2; the D is unclear. The CDR3 is 13 amino acids. Trimming removed 8 bases at V and 5 bases at J, with 15 bases between. Looked up from germline, CDR1 is LGHDT and CDR2 is YNNKEL (reference sequence). In DNA, the CDR3 is TGTGCCAGCGGGTTGGGAGAGTCTTATGGCTACACCTTC. As protein: CASGLGESYGYTF.

The rearrangement joins TRBV7-2 to TRBJ2-7; 11 positions agree with TRBD2. Germline-derived CDR1 and CDR2 are SGHTA and FQGNSA. J lost 2 bases, V lost 1 base, and 1 base had no gene match. The CDR3 runs to 15 residues. Written as DNA, the CDR3 is TGTGCCAGCAGCTTAGTACTAGCGGGGGCCTACGAGCAGTACTTC. Its protein product is CASSLVLAGAYEQYF.

This chain connects TRBV6-2 or TRBV6-3 to TRBJ2-1, with unresolved D. The CDR3 contains 11 residues. Trimming stripped 6 bases from V and 4 bases from J, with 4 bases between. Germline CDR1 MNHEY, CDR2 SVGEGT. This CDR3 is CASSTYNEQFF. CDR3 coding DNA: TGTGCCAGCAGCACTTACAATGAGCAGTTCTTC.